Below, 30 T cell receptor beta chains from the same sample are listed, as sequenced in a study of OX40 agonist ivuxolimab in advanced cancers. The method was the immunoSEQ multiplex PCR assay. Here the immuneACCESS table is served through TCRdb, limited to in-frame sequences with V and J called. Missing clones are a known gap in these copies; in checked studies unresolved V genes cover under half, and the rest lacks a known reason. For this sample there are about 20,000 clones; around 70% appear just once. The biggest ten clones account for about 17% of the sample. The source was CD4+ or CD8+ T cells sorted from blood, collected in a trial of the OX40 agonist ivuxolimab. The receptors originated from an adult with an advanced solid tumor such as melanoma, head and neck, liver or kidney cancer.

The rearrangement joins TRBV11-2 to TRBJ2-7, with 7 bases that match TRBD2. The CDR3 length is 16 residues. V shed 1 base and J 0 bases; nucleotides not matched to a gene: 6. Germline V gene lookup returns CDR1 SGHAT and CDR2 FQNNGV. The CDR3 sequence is CASSLGGSGTSYEQYF. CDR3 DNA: TGTGCCAGCAGCTTAGGCGGCAGCGGGACCTCCTACGAGCAGTACTTC.

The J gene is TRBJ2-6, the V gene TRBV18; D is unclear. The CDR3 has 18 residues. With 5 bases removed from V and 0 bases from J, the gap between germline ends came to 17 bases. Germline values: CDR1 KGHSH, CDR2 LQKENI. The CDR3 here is CASSALTTESSGANVLTF. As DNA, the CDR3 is TGTGCCAGCTCAGCCTTAACCACTGAGAGCTCTGGGGCCAACGTCCTGACTTTC.

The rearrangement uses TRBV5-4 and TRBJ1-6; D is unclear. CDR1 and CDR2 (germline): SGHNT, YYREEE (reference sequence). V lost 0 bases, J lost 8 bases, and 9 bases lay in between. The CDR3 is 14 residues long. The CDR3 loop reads CASSLDEPYSPLHF. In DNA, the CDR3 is TGTGCCAGCAGCTTGGATGAGCCTTATTCACCCCTCCACTTT.

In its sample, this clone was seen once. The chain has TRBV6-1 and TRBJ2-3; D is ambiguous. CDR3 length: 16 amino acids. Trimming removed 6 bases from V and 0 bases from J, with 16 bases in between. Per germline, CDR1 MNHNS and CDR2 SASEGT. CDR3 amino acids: CASSERSHSSTDTQYF. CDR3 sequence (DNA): TGTGCCAGCAGCGAAAGGTCGCATTCTAGCACAGATACGCAGTATTTT.

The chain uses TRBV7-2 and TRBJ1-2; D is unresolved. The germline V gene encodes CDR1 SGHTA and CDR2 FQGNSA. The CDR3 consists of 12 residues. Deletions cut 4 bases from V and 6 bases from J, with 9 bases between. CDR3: CASSSEGHGYTF. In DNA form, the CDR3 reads TGTGCCAGCAGCTCGGAGGGCCATGGCTACACCTTC.

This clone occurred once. CDR3 loop: CASSLTGTGEADTQYF. In DNA, the CDR3 is TGTGCCAGCAGCCTCACCGGGACAGGGGAGGCAGATACGCAGTATTTT. The gene calls are TRBV7-9 and TRBJ2-3; 10 positions agree with TRBD1. V was pared by 5 bases and J by 4 bases, with 9 bases of the junction left unmatched. This CDR3 region has 16 residues. Germline values: CDR1 SEHNR, CDR2 FQNEAQ (reference sequence).

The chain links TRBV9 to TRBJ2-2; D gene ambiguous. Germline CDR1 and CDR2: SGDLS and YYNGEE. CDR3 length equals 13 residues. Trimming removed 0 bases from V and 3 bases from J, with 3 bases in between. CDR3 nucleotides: TGTGCCAGCAGCGTAGCTCACACCGGGGAGCTGTTTTTT. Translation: CASSVAHTGELFF.

The CDR3 coding sequence is TGTGCCAGCAGTTCGACGACAGGGCTGAACGGGGAGCTGTTTTTT. It yields the protein CASSSTTGLNGELFF. The rearrangement uses TRBV6-5 and TRBJ2-2; 7 bases map to TRBD1. The CDR3 extends over 15 amino acids. CDR1 MNHEY and CDR2 SVGAGI come from the germline V gene. The junction had 9 bases not matched to a gene; V was cut back by 4 bases and J by 7 bases.

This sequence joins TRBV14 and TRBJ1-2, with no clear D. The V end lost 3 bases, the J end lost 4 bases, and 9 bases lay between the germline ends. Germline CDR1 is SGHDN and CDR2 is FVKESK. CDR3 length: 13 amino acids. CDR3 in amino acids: CASSQAGVYGYTF. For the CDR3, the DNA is TGTGCCAGCAGCCAGGCAGGAGTCTATGGCTACACCTTC.

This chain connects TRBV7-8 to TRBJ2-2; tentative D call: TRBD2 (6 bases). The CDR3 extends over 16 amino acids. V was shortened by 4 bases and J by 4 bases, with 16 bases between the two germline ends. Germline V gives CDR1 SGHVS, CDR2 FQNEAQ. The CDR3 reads CASSSKTGRTTGELFF. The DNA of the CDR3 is TGTGCCAGCAGCTCGAAGACTGGGAGGACCACCGGGGAGCTGTTTTTT.

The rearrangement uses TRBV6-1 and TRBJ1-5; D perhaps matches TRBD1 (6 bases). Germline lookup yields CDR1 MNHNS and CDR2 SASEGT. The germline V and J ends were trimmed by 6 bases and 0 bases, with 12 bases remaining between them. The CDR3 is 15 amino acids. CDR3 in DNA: TGTGCCAGCAGACAGGGTGCTTATAGCAATCAGCCCCAGCATTTT. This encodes CASRQGAYSNQPQHF.

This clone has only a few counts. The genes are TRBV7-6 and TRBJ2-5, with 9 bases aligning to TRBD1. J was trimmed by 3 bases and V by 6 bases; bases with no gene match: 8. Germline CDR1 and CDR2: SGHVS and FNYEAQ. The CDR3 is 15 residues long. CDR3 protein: CASSPGQGEEETQYF. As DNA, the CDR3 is TGTGCCAGCAGTCCGGGACAGGGAGAGGAAGAGACCCAGTACTTC.

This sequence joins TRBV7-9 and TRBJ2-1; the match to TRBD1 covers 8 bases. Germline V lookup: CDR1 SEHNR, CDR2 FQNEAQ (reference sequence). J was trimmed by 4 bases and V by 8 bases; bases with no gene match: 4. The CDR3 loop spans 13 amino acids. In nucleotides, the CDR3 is TGTGCCAGCGGGACAGGTACTTACAATGAGCAGTTCTTC. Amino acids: CASGTGTYNEQFF.

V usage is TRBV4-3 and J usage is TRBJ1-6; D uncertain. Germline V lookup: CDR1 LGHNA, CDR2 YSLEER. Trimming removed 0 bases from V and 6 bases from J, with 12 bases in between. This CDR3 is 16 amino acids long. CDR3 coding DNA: TGCGCCAGCAGCCAAGATCGGAGCACTTCTAATTCACCCCTCCACTTT. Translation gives CASSQDRSTSNSPLHF.

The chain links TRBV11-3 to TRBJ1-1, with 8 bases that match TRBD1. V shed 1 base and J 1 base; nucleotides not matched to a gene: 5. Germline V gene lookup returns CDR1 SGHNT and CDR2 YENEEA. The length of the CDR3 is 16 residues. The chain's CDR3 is CASSLGWQGANTEAFF. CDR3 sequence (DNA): TGTGCCAGCAGCTTAGGCTGGCAGGGGGCGAACACTGAAGCTTTCTTT.

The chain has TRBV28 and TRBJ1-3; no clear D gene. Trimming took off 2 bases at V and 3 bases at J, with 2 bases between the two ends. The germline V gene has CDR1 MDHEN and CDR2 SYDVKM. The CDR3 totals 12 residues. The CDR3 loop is CASSLSGNTIYF. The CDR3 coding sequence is TGTGCCAGCAGTTTAAGTGGAAACACCATATATTTT.

The DNA of the CDR3 is TGTGCCAGCAGTTTGATTGGTGGGTCGGCGAACACCGGGGAGCTGTTTTTT. This codes for CASSLIGGSANTGELFF. The chain couples TRBV28 to TRBJ2-2; no definite D call. CDR1 and CDR2 from the germline V gene are MDHEN and SYDVKM. CDR3 length: 17 amino acids. Trimming took off 3 bases at V and 0 bases at J, with 14 bases between the two ends.

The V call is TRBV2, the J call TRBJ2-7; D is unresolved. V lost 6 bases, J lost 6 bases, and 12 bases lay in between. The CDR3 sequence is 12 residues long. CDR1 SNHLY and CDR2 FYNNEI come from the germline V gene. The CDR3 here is CASRPPSSEQYF. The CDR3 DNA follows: TGTGCCAGCAGACCCCCCAGCAGCGAGCAGTACTTC.

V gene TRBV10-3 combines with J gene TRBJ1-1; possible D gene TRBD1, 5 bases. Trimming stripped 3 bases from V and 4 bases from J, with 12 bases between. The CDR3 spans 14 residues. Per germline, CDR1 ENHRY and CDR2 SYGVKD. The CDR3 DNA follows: TGTGCCATCAGTGAAGAGGGGCAGGTCACTGAAGCTTTCTTT. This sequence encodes CAISEEGQVTEAFF.

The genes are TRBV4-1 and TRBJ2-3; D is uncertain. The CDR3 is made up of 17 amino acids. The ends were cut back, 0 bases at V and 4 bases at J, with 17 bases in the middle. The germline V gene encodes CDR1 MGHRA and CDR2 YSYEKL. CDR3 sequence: CASSQDFIMRLADTQYF. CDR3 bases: TGCGCCAGCAGCCAAGATTTTATCATGCGGCTCGCAGATACGCAGTATTTT.

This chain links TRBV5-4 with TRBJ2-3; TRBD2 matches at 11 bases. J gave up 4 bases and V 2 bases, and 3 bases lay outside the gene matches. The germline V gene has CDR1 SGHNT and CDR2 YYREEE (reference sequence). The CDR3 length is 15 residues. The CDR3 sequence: CASSLLAGAPDTQYF. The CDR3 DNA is TGTGCCAGCAGCTTACTAGCGGGAGCGCCAGATACGCAGTATTTT.

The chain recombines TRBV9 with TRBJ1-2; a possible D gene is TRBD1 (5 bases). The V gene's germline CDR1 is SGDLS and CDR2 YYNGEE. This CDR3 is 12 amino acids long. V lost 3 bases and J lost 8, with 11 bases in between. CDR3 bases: TGTGCCAGCAGCGCCCCAGGGCTCGGCTACACCTTC. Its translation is CASSAPGLGYTF.

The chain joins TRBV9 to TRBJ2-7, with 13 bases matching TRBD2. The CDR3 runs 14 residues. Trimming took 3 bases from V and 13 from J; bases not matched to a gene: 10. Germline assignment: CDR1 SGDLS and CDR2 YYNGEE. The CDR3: CASSDGLAGVPTYF. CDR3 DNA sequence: TGTGCCAGCAGCGACGGACTAGCGGGAGTGCCCACATACTTC. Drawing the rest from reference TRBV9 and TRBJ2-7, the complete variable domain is DSGVTQTPKHLITATGQRVTLRCSPRSGDLSVYWYQQSLDQGLQFLIQYYNGEERAKGNILERFSAQQFPDLHSELNLSSLELGDSALYFCASSDGLAGVPTYFGPGTRLTVT.

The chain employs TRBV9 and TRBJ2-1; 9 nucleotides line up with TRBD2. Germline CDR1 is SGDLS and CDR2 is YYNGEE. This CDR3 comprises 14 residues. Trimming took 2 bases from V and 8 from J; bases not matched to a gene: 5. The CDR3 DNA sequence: TGTGCCAGCAGCGTCGGGACTAGCTTCGATGAGCAGTTCTTC. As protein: CASSVGTSFDEQFF.

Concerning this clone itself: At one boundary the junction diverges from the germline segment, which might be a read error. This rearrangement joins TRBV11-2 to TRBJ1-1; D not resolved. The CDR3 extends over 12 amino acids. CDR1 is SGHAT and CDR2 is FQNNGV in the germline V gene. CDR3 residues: CASSITNSEAFF. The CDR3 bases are TGTGCCAGCAGTATCACTAACAGTGAAGCTTTCTTT.

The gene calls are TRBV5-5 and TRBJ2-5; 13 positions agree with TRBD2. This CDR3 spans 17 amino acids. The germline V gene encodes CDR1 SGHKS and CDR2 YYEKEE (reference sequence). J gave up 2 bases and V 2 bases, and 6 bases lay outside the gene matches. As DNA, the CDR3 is TGTGCCAGCAGCTTAAGGGGACTAGCGGGATTACAAGAGACCCAGTACTTC. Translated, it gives CASSLRGLAGLQETQYF.

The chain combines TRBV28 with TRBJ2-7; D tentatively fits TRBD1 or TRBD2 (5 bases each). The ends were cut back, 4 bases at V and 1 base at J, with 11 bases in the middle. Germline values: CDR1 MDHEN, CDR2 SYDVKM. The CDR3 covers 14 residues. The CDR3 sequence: CASSSGTSSYEQYF. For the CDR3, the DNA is TGTGCCAGCAGTTCCGGGACCTCGTCCTACGAGCAGTACTTC.

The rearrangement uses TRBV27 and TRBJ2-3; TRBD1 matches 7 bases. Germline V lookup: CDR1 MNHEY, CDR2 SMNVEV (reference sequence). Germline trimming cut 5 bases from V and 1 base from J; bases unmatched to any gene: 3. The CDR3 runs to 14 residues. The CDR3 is CASSPGQGTDTQYF. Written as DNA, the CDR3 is TGTGCCAGCAGTCCCGGACAGGGCACAGATACGCAGTATTTT.

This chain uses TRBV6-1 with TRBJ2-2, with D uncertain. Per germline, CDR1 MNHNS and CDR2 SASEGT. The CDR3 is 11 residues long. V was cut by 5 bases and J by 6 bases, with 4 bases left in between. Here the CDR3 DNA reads TGTGCCAGCAGTTACCCCGGGGAGCTGTTTTTT. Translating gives CASSYPGELFF.

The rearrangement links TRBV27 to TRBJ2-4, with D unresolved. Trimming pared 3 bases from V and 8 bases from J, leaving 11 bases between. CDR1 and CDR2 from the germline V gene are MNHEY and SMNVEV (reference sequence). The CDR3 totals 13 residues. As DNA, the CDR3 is TGTGCCAGCAGTTTTTTCCCAGAAGACATTCAGTACTTC. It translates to CASSFFPEDIQYF.